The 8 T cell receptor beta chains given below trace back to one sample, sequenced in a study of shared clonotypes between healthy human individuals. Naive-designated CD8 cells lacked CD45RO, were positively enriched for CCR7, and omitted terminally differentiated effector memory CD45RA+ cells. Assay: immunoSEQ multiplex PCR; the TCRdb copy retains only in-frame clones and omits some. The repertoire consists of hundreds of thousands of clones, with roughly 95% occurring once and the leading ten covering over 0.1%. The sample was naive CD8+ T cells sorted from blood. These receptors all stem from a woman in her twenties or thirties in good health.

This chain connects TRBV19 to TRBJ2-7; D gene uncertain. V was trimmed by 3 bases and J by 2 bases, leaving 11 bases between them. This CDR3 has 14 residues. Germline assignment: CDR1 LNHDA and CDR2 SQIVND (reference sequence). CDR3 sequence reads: CASSIGDNPYEQYF. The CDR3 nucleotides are TGTGCCAGTAGTATTGGGGATAACCCCTACGAGCAGTACTTC.

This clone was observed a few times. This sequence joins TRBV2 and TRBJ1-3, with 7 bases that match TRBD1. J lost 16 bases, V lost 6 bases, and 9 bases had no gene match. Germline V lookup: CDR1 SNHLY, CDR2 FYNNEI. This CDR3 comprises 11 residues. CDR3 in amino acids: CASSPGTVMYF. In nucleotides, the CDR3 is TGTGCCAGCAGCCCAGGGACAGTTATGTATTTT.

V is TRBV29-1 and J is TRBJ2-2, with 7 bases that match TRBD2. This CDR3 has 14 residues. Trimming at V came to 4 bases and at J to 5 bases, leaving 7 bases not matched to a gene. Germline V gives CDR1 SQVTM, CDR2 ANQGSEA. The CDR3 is CSVVWRERTGELFF. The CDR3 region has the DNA TGCAGCGTTGTGTGGCGGGAGAGAACCGGGGAGCTGTTTTTT.

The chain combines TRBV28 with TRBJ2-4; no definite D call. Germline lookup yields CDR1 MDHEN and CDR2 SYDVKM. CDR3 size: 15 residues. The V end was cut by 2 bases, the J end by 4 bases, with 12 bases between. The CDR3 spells CASSLSSSRKNIQYF. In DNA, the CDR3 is TGTGCCAGCAGTTTAAGTAGCAGTAGGAAAAACATTCAGTACTTC.

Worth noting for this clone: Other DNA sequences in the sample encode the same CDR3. CDR3 sequence: CASSSPGGETQYF. The CDR3, as DNA: TGTGCCAGCAGCTCCCCAGGGGGAGAGACCCAGTACTTC. V gene TRBV7-9 combines with J gene TRBJ2-5, with TRBD1 identical over 7 bases. The CDR3 consists of 13 residues. V lost 4 bases and J lost 4; bases outside the gene matches: 3. Per the germline V gene, CDR1 is SEHNR and CDR2 is FQNEAQ (reference sequence).

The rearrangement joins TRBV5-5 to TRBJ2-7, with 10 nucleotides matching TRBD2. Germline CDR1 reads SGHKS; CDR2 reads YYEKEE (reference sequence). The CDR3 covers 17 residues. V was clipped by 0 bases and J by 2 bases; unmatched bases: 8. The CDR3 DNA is TGTGCCAGCAGCTTGGCCGGGAGTCTAGCGGGGGCCTACGAGCAGTACTTC. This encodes CASSLAGSLAGAYEQYF.

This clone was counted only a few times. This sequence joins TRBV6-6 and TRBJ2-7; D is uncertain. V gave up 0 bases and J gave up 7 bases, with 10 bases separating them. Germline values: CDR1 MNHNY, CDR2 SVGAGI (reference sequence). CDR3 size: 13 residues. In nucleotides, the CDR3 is TGTGCCAGCAGTTACTCTAGCCTGGGGGAGCAGTACTTC. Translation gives CASSYSSLGEQYF.

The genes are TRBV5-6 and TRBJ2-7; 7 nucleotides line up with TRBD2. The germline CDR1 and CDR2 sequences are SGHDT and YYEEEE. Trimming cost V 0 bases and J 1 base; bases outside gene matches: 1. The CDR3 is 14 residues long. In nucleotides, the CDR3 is TGTGCCAGCAGCTTGGACGGGGGGTCCTACGAGCAGTACTTC. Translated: CASSLDGGSYEQYF.